This T cell receptor (beta chain) was sequenced for a study of T cell responses to AZD1222 COVID-19 vaccine. Whole-study findings and limits: Repertoires were obtained only post-peak T cell response. Spike-specific TCR breadth and depth went up after people got two AZD1222 doses.

The CDR3 has 15 residues. The germline V gene encodes CDR1 KGHDR and CDR2 SFDVKD. The V segment lost 3 bases and the J segment 4 bases; nucleotides outside the gene matches: 6. Details on this clone: The antigen remains unidentified.

TCRdb keeps only in-frame clones here, not all; method: immunoSEQ multiplex PCR. Of 90,000 to 130,000 clones listed, around 81% are singletons. The V call is TRBV24-1, the J call TRBJ1-2; the match to TRBD1 covers 8 bases. The source was peripheral blood, collected on day 0 of AZD1222 vaccination. This TCR was recovered from an adult in good health. The CDR3 DNA sequence: TGTGCCACCAGTGATGAGTCAGGGGGCACCTATGGCTACACCTTC. Translated: CATSDESGGTYGYTF.